The TCR beta chain under discussion was sequenced for a study of T cell changes during pregnancy in multiple sclerosis. This clone appeared once. The germline V gene encodes CDR1 SGHAT and CDR2 FQNNGV. Losses at the gene ends were 4 bases for V and 4 bases for J; bases not matched to a gene: 19. The CDR3 is made up of 19 amino acids. TCRdb's copy holds only in-frame clones and misses some; the assay was immunoSEQ multiplex PCR. The sample carries 35,000 to 50,000 clones, approximately 90% recorded once. The source was CD8+ T cells from peripheral blood mononuclear cells, collected in the third trimester of pregnancy. The origin of this receptor is a female donor with multiple sclerosis, enrolled in a pregnancy study. The chain is built from TRBV11-2 and TRBJ2-1; 7 bases are shared with TRBD2. CDR3 protein: CASSSPLGNRASGYNEQFF. The CDR3 DNA reads TGTGCCAGCAGCTCCCCGCTAGGGAATCGGGCTAGCGGATACAATGAGCAGTTCTTC.